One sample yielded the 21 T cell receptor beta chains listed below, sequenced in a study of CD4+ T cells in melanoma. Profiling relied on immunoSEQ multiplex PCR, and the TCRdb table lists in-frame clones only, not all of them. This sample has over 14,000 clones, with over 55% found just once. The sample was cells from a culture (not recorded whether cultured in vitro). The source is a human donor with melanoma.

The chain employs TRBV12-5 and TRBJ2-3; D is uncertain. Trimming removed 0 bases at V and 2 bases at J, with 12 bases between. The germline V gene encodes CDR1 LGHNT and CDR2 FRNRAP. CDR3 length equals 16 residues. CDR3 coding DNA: TGTGCTAGTGGTTTGGTACTGACACCTTCCACAGATACGCAGTATTTT. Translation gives CASGLVLTPSTDTQYF.

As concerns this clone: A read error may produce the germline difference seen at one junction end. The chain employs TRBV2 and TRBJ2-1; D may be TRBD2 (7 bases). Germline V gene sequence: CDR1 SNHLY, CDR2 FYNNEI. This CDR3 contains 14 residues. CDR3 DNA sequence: TGTGCCAGCAGCGAAGCGGGGACACCGGGTGAGCAGTTCTTC. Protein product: CASSEAGTPGEQFF.

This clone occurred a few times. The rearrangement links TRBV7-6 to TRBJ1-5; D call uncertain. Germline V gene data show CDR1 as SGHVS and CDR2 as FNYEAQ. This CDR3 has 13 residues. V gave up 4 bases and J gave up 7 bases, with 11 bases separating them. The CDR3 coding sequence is TGTGCCAGCAGCTCGTCCGTGGGGCAGCCCCAGCATTTT. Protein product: CASSSSVGQPQHF.

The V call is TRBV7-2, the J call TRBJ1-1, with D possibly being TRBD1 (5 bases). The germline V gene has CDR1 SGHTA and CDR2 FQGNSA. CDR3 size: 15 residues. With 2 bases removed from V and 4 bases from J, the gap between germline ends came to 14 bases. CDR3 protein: CASSLFGPGLTEAFF. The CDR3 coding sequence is TGTGCCAGCAGCTTATTTGGGCCGGGGCTCACTGAAGCTTTCTTT.

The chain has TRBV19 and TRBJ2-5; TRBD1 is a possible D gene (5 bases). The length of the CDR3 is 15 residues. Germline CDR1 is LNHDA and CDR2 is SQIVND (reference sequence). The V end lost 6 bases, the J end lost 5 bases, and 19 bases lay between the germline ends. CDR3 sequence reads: CASRAVQVGSETQYF. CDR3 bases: TGTGCCAGTAGGGCGGTACAGGTCGGGTCGGAGACCCAGTACTTC.

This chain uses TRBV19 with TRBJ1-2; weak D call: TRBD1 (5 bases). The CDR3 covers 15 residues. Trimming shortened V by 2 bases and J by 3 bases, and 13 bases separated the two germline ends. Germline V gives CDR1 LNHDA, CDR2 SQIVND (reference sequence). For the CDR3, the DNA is TGTGCCAGTAGTATATTCCTCGAGACAGACTATGGCTACACCTTC. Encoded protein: CASSIFLETDYGYTF.

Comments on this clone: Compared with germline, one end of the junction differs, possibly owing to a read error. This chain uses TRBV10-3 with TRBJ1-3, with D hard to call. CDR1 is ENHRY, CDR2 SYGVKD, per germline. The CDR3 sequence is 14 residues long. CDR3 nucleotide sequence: TGTGCCAGCAGTTATTTAGGAGCTGGAAACACCATATATTTT. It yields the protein CASSYLGAGNTIYF.

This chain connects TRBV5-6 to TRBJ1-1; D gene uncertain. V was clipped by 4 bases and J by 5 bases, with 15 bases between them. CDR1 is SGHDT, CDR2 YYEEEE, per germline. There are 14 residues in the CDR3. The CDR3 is CASSVTPVGTEAFF. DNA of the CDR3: TGTGCCAGCAGCGTGACCCCGGTGGGGACTGAAGCTTTCTTT. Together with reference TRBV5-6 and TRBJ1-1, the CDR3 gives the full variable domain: DAGVTQSPTHLIKTRGQQVTLRCSPKSGHDTVSWYQQALGQGPQFIFQYYEEEERQRGNFPDRFSGHQFPNYSSELNVNALLLGDSALYLCASSVTPVGTEAFFGQGTRLTVV.

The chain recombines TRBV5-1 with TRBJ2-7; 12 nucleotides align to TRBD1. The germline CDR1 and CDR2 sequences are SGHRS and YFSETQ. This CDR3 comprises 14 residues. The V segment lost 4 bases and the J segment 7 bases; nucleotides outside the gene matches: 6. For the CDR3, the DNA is TGCGCCAGCAGCCGGGGACAGGGGGCACGGGAGCAGTACTTC. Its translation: CASSRGQGAREQYF. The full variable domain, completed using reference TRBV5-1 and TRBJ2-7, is KAGVTQTPRYLIKTRGQQVTLSCSPISGHRSVSWYQQTPGQGLQFLFEYFSETQRNKGNFPGRFSGRQFSNSRSEMNVSTLELGDSALYLCASSRGQGAREQYFGPGTRLTVT.

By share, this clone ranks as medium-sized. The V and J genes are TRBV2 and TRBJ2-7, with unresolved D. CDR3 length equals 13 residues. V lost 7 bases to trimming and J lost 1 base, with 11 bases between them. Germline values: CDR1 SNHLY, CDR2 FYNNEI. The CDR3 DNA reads TGTGCCAGCACCATCCCGTTATCCTACGAGCAGTACTTC. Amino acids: CASTIPLSYEQYF.

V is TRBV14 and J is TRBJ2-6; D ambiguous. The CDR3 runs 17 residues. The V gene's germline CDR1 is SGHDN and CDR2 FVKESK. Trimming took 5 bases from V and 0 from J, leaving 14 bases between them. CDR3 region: CASSRLTFPSGANVLTF. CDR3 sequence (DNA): TGTGCCAGCAGCAGATTGACATTCCCCTCTGGGGCCAACGTCCTGACTTTC.

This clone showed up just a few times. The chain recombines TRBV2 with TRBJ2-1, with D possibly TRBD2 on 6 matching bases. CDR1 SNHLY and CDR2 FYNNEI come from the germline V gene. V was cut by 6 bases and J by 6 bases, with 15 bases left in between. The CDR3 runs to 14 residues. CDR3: CASSGERVGNEQFF. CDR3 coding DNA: TGTGCCAGCAGCGGGGAGCGGGTGGGCAATGAGCAGTTCTTC.

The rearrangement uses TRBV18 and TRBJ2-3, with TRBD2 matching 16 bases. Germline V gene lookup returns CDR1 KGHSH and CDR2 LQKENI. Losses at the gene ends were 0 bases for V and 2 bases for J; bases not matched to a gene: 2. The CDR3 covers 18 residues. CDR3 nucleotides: TGTGCCAGCTCACCACCGGGACTAGCGGGGGGGACCACAGATACGCAGTATTTT. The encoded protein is CASSPPGLAGGTTDTQYF.

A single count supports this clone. DNA of the CDR3: TGTGCCAGCAGTGATAATCCACTCTTCTCCTACGAGCAGTACTTC. Translating gives CASSDNPLFSYEQYF. The rearrangement joins TRBV6-1 to TRBJ2-7, with unresolved D. This CDR3 has 15 amino acids. The ends were cut back, 3 bases at V and 0 bases at J, with 12 bases in the middle. CDR1 and CDR2 from the germline V gene are MNHNS and SASEGT.

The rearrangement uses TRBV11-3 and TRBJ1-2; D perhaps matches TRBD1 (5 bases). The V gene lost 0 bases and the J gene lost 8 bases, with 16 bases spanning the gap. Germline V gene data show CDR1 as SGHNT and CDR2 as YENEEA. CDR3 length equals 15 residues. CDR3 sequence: CASSLDIMGRGGYTF. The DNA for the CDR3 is TGTGCCAGCAGCTTAGATATCATGGGACGAGGGGGCTACACCTTC.

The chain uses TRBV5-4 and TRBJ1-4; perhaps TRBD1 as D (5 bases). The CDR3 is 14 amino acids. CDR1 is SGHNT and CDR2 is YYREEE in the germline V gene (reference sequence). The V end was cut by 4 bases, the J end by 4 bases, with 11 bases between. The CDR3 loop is CASSADRSNEKLFF. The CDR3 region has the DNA TGTGCCAGCAGCGCCGACAGAAGTAATGAAAAACTGTTTTTT.

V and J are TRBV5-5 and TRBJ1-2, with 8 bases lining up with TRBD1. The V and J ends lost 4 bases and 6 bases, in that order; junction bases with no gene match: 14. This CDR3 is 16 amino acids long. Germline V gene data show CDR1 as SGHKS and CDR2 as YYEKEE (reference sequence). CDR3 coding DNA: TGTGCCAGCAGCACCGACCCGGACAGGGACGAAGATGGCTACACCTTC. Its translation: CASSTDPDRDEDGYTF.

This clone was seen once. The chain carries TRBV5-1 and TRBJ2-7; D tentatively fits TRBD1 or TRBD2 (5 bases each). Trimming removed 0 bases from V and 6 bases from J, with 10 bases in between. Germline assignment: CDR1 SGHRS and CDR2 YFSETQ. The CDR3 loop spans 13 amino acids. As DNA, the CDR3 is TGCGCCAGCAGCTTGGTCAGGGACGGCGAGCAGTACTTC. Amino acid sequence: CASSLVRDGEQYF.

CDR3 sequence (DNA): TGTGCCAGCAGCGCCCAGGGCTACGAGCAGTACTTC. Amino acids: CASSAQGYEQYF. The chain is built from TRBV9 and TRBJ2-7; D might be TRBD1 (5 bases). Germline values: CDR1 SGDLS, CDR2 YYNGEE. The CDR3 totals 12 residues. V was shortened by 3 bases and J by 3 bases, with 7 bases between the two germline ends.

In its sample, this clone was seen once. CDR3 DNA: TGCGCCAGCAGCCAAGAAAGTCCCCGGTATAGGGTGGGAGAGACCCAGTACTTC. Its translation is CASSQESPRYRVGETQYF. This chain connects TRBV4-1 to TRBJ2-5; no clear D. The germline V and J ends were trimmed by 0 bases and 4 bases, with 21 bases remaining between them. The germline CDR1 and CDR2 sequences are MGHRA and YSYEKL. CDR3 size: 18 residues.

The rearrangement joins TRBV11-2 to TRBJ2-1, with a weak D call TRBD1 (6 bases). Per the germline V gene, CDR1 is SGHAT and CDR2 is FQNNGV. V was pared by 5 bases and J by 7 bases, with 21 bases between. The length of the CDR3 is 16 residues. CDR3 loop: CASSTYTGFSLNEQFF. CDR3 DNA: TGTGCCAGCAGCACCTACACAGGGTTCTCTCTGAATGAGCAGTTCTTC.